What follows are 14 T cell receptor beta chains derived from one specimen sequenced in a study of identical twins' blood T cells. A single record per CDR3 protein comes from TCRdb applying MiXCR to the 5' RACE reads. The sample records 950 to 1,500 distinct CDR3 sequences, roughly 84% being singletons. Material: PBMCs. The source of these receptors is a woman aged 18-49 years in good health.

This rearrangement joins TRBV11-1 to TRBJ1-1, with D unresolved. CDR3 length: 15 amino acids. Trimming left V 4 bases short and J 3 bases short, with 15 bases between. Germline CDR1 and CDR2: SGHAT and FQDESV (reference sequence). The CDR3 nucleotides are TGTGCCAGCAGCTCTACTCGGGCCGGAGACACTGAAGCTTTCTTT. Protein sequence: CASSSTRAGDTEAFF. The full variable domain, in which reference TRBV11-1 and TRBJ1-1 provide the parts outside the CDR3, is EAEVAQSPRYKITEKSQAVAFWCDPISGHATLYWYRQILGQGPELLVQFQDESVVDDSQLPKDRFSAERLKGVDSTLKIQPAELGDSAMYLCASSSTRAGDTEAFFGQGTRLTVV.

Here the CDR3 reads CASNFYKTSTEAFF. The CDR3 DNA is TGTGCCAGCAACTTTTATAAGACGAGCACTGAAGCTTTCTTT. The chain employs TRBV7-2 and TRBJ1-1; the D is unclear. The V end was cut by 7 bases, the J end by 4 bases, with 16 bases between. The CDR3 length is 14 residues. Germline values: CDR1 SGHTA, CDR2 FQGNSA.

The chain is built from TRBV29-1 and TRBJ2-7; no clear D. The CDR3 has 9 amino acids. Germline CDR1 SQVTM, CDR2 ANQGSEA. Trimming shortened V by 8 bases and J by 6 bases, and 8 bases separated the two germline ends. CDR3 bases: TGCAGCCGCCCAGGCGAGCAGTACTTC. This codes for CSRPGEQYF.

Only one count was recorded for this clonotype. The chain has TRBV21-1 and TRBJ2-7. TRBV21-1 is noted as a pseudogene. The CDR3 length is 11 residues. The CDR3 here is CASSHSYEQYF. Here the CDR3 DNA reads TGTGCCAGCAGCCACTCCTACGAGCAGTACTTC.

The chain links TRBV10-3 to TRBJ1-1; D is perhaps TRBD1 (6 bases). This CDR3 comprises 16 residues. Deletions cut 2 bases from V and 0 bases from J, with 13 bases between. Germline V gene data show CDR1 as ENHRY and CDR2 as SYGVKD. As DNA, the CDR3 is TGTGCCATCAGTGAGACCGGGACACCAATGAACACTGAAGCTTTCTTT. As protein: CAISETGTPMNTEAFF.

This sequence joins TRBV6-4 and TRBJ1-6; TRBD1 agrees at 10 bases. Trimming took 5 bases from V and 0 from J; bases not matched to a gene: 4. CDR1 and CDR2 (germline): MRHNA, SNTAGT. CDR3 length equals 17 residues. The CDR3 DNA reads TGTGCCAGCAGTCGACAGGGGGCGAGCTCCTATAATTCACCCCTCCACTTT. Translation: CASSRQGASSYNSPLHF.

This rearrangement joins TRBV10-3 to TRBJ2-1; D is unresolved. V was trimmed by 6 bases and J by 0 bases, leaving 9 bases between them. The V gene's germline CDR1 is ENHRY and CDR2 SYGVKD. The CDR3 has 14 residues. CDR3 sequence (DNA): TGTGCCATCAGCCGGAAGAGCTCCTACAATGAGCAGTTCTTC. It specifies CAISRKSSYNEQFF.

This sequence joins TRBV19 and TRBJ2-1; 7 bases match TRBD1. J gave up 3 bases and V 6 bases, and 8 bases lay outside the gene matches. The CDR3 has 15 residues. Per germline, CDR1 LNHDA and CDR2 SQIVND (reference sequence). The CDR3 DNA reads as TGTGCCAGTAGCCCTGAGACAGGGTACTACAATGAGCAGTTCTTC. Translating it yields CASSPETGYYNEQFF.

With regard to this clonotype: At one end, the junction sequence differs from germline, possibly due to a read error. The chain couples TRBV7-3 to TRBJ2-3; TRBD2 matches 11 bases. CDR1 is SGHTA and CDR2 is FQGTGA in the germline V gene. This CDR3 is built from 17 residues. CDR3 amino acids: CASSTVGTSGSTDTLYF. The CDR3 DNA reads TGTGCCAGCAGCACGGTTGGGACTAGCGGTAGCACAGATACGCTGTATTTT.

V gene TRBV7-3 combines with J gene TRBJ2-3; D perhaps matches TRBD2 (5 bases). The germline CDR1 and CDR2 sequences are SGHTA and FQGTGA. This CDR3 region has 14 residues. The V and J ends lost 5 bases and 4 bases respectively, with 13 bases between them. Written as DNA, the CDR3 is TGTGCCAGCAGCGTTGACGCGAGGGCAGATACGCAGTATTTT. Encoded protein: CASSVDARADTQYF. Filled out from reference TRBV7-3 and TRBJ2-3, the complete variable domain reads GAGVSQTPSNKVTEKGKYVELRCDPISGHTALYWYRQSLGQGPEFLIYFQGTGAADDSGLPNDRFFAVRPEGSVSTLKIQRTERGDSAVYLCASSVDARADTQYFGPGTRLTVL.

This chain joins TRBV18 and TRBJ2-1; 7 bases are shared with TRBD1. Unmatched junction bases numbered 6, after V lost 8 bases and J lost 2 bases. Germline lookup yields CDR1 KGHSH and CDR2 LQKENI. The CDR3 length is 14 residues. In DNA form, the CDR3 reads TGTGCCAGCCTACAGGGGCCAGCCTACAATGAGCAGTTCTTC. It is translated as CASLQGPAYNEQFF.

The chain is built from TRBV7-6 and TRBJ1-3; D not certain. Per germline, CDR1 SGHVS and CDR2 FNYEAQ. This CDR3 has 18 amino acids. V was pared by 0 bases and J by 0 bases, with 15 bases between. The CDR3 spells CASSLAIRRVPSGNTIYF. CDR3 DNA sequence: TGTGCCAGCAGCTTAGCCATCCGCCGGGTCCCCTCTGGAAACACCATATATTTT.

As concerns this clonotype: At one end, the junction sequence differs from germline, possibly due to a read error. V is TRBV7-7 and J is TRBJ1-1, with unresolved D. Germline V gene data show CDR1 as SSHAT and CDR2 as FNYEAQ (reference sequence). This CDR3 is 13 amino acids long. This CDR3 reads CASSATTGTEAFF. CDR3 DNA sequence: TGTGCTAGCAGCGCCACAACGGGCACTGAAGCTTTCTTT. The full variable domain, with the rest looked up from reference TRBV7-7 and TRBJ1-1, is GAGVSQSPRYKVTKRGQDVTLRCDPISSHATLYWYQQALGQGPEFLTYFNYEAQPDKSGLPSDRFSAERPEGSISTLTIQRTEQRDSAMYRCASSATTGTEAFFGQGTRLTVV.

This chain joins TRBV5-1 and TRBJ1-1, with D uncertain. Between the trimmed V and J ends, which lost 4 bases and 1 base, there was a span of 8 bases. The length of the CDR3 is 13 residues. Looked up from germline, CDR1 is SGHRS and CDR2 is YFSETQ. The CDR3, as DNA: TGCGCCAGCAGCCATCGCCAGAACACTGAAGCTTTCTTT. The encoded protein is CASSHRQNTEAFF.